Following are 18 T cell receptor beta chains from one sample sequenced in a study of T cell responses to AZD1222 COVID-19 vaccine. The protocol was immunoSEQ multiplex PCR, while the TCRdb copy is restricted to in-frame clones and leaves out a portion. Of roughly 100,000 clones in the sample, approximately 89% are singletons; the top ten hold 8% to 9.5%. This specimen was peripheral blood, taken 28 days after the second AZD1222 dose. The origin of the receptors is an adult who received the AZD1222 COVID-19 vaccine.

V gene TRBV9 combines with J gene TRBJ2-1; D gene ambiguous. The CDR3 extends over 14 amino acids. Germline CDR1 is SGDLS and CDR2 is YYNGEE. V gave up 4 bases and J gave up 0 bases, with 8 bases separating them. Here the CDR3 reads CASSLASSYNEQFF. The CDR3 nucleotides read TGTGCCAGCAGCCTGGCGTCCTCCTACAATGAGCAGTTCTTC.

This clone turned up a few times. This chain links TRBV9 with TRBJ1-2; TRBD1 matches at 7 bases. J lost 4 bases, V lost 7 bases, and 13 bases had no gene match. Per germline, CDR1 SGDLS and CDR2 YYNGEE. The CDR3 runs to 15 residues. CDR3 region: CASAPSGGPIYGYTF. The CDR3 DNA reads TGTGCCAGCGCGCCCTCAGGGGGGCCCATCTATGGCTACACCTTC.

This chain joins TRBV7-9 and TRBJ1-3; D not certain. V lost 1 base, J lost 0 bases, and 7 bases lay in between. This CDR3 spans 15 amino acids. The germline gives CDR1 SEHNR, CDR2 FQNEAQ (reference sequence). DNA for the CDR3: TGTGCCAGCAGCTTAGAGGCCAACTCTGGAAACACCATATATTTT. Translating it yields CASSLEANSGNTIYF.

Only one count was recorded for this clone. V is TRBV30 and J is TRBJ2-1, with TRBD2 identical over 9 bases. The junction had 6 bases not matched to a gene; V was cut back by 6 bases and J by 3 bases. Germline assignment: CDR1 GTSNPN and CDR2 SVGIG (reference sequence). This CDR3 is 14 amino acids long. The chain's CDR3 is CACRTSANYNEQFF. In nucleotides, the CDR3 is TGTGCCTGCAGGACTAGCGCGAACTACAATGAGCAGTTCTTC.

The chain recombines TRBV4-1 with TRBJ1-2, with D hard to call. The CDR3 has 16 amino acids. V shed 0 bases and J shed 4 bases, with 15 bases lying between them. From germline, CDR1 is MGHRA and CDR2 YSYEKL. CDR3 region: CASSQEKGVSGYGYTF. CDR3 sequence (DNA): TGCGCCAGCAGCCAAGAAAAGGGCGTAAGCGGCTATGGCTACACCTTC.

The CDR3 DNA follows: TGTGCCAGCATCGGAACGGGGACAGTTGATGAGCAGTTCTTC. Encoded protein: CASIGTGTVDEQFF. V and J are TRBV25-1 and TRBJ2-1; TRBD1 matches at 7 bases. The ends lost 7 bases at V and 8 bases at J; junction bases unmatched: 11. CDR1 and CDR2 from the germline V gene are MGHDK and SYGVNS. The CDR3 is 14 residues long.

The chain links TRBV29-1 to TRBJ1-5; D might be TRBD1 (5 bases). V was shortened by 5 bases and J by 3 bases, with 11 bases between the two germline ends. The CDR3 has 13 residues. Looked up from germline, CDR1 is SQVTM and CDR2 is ANQGSEA. The CDR3 DNA follows: TGCAGCGTTTCGGGACCAAACAATCAGCCCCAGCATTTT. Its protein product is CSVSGPNNQPQHF.

The V and J genes are TRBV25-1 and TRBJ1-2, with a tentative D call TRBD1 (5 bases). The CDR3 extends over 14 amino acids. The germline gives CDR1 MGHDK, CDR2 SYGVNS. The germline V and J ends were trimmed by 1 base and 3 bases, with 9 bases remaining between them. The CDR3 DNA is TGTGCCAGCAGTGAATTACAGGATGACTATGGCTACACCTTC. It encodes CASSELQDDYGYTF.

V and J are TRBV12-5 and TRBJ2-3; 10 bases are shared with TRBD1. The junction had 6 bases not matched to a gene; V was cut back by 0 bases and J by 6 bases. Germline V gene data show CDR1 as LGHNT and CDR2 as FRNRAP. The CDR3 runs to 16 residues. CDR3 DNA: TGTGCTAGTGGTTTGGTACCAGGACAGGGGGGGGATACGCAGTATTTT. Residues: CASGLVPGQGGDTQYF.

This clone was observed a handful of times. The V call is TRBV19, the J call TRBJ1-2; D possibly corresponds to TRBD1 (5 bases). V was shortened by 3 bases and J by 4 bases, with 15 bases between the two germline ends. Germline V gives CDR1 LNHDA, CDR2 SQIVND (reference sequence). The CDR3 has 15 amino acids. CDR3 residues: CASSIAGTGGYGYTF. The CDR3 nucleotides read TGTGCCAGTAGTATTGCGGGGACTGGAGGCTATGGCTACACCTTC.

This clone appeared once. This rearrangement joins TRBV7-8 to TRBJ1-3; no firm D call. Between the trimmed V and J ends, which lost 1 base and 3 bases, there was a span of 7 bases. CDR3 length: 14 amino acids. Germline-derived CDR1 and CDR2 are SGHVS and FQNEAQ. CDR3 nucleotides: TGTGCCAGCAGCTTAGGTGGCAGTGGAAACACCATATATTTT. It yields the protein CASSLGGSGNTIYF.

V usage is TRBV6-4 and J usage is TRBJ1-1; D call uncertain. This CDR3 contains 15 residues. With 6 bases removed from V and 1 base from J, the gap between germline ends came to 15 bases. In germline, CDR1 is MRHNA, CDR2 SNTAGT. The CDR3 region has the DNA TGTGCCAGCAGGTACCCTCTTTTCAGGAACACTGAAGCTTTCTTT. It encodes CASRYPLFRNTEAFF.

The chain recombines TRBV7-2 with TRBJ2-1, with D hard to call. This CDR3 spans 13 amino acids. The germline CDR1 and CDR2 sequences are SGHTA and FQGNSA. Trimming cost V 8 bases and J 6 bases, with 14 bases left between them. This chain's CDR3 is CASATWTRNEQFF. CDR3 nucleotide sequence: TGTGCCAGCGCCACCTGGACCCGCAATGAGCAGTTCTTC.

The V and J genes are TRBV6-2 or TRBV6-3 and TRBJ1-1, with D uncertain. CDR1 and CDR2 from the germline V gene are MNHEY and SVGEGT. Trimming took 0 bases from V and 4 from J, leaving 9 bases between them. The CDR3 sequence is 14 residues long. Here the CDR3 reads CASSYSRVGTEAFF. For the CDR3, the DNA is TGTGCCAGCAGTTACTCGAGGGTCGGCACTGAAGCTTTCTTT.

V is TRBV10-1 and J is TRBJ1-5; D uncertain. The CDR3 consists of 13 residues. CDR1 WNHNN and CDR2 SYGVQD come from the germline V gene (reference sequence). V was cut by 8 bases and J by 6 bases, with 14 bases left in between. For the CDR3, the DNA is TGCGCCAGCGGAACGGGGATGAGTCAGCCCCAGCATTTT. It yields the protein CASGTGMSQPQHF.

The V gene is TRBV25-1, the J gene TRBJ1-1; 8 positions match TRBD1. V gave up 4 bases and J gave up 4 bases; unmatched junction bases: 5. Per germline, CDR1 MGHDK and CDR2 SYGVNS. This CDR3 has 14 residues. CDR3 bases: TGTGCCAGCAGTGGACAGGGGTGGGGCACTGAAGCTTTCTTT. It codes for CASSGQGWGTEAFF.

The CDR3 reads CASSWGGPGTDTQYF. The CDR3 bases are TGTGCCAGCAGCTGGGGGGGGCCGGGCACAGATACGCAGTATTTT. The rearrangement links TRBV5-4 to TRBJ2-3, with D perhaps matching TRBD2 (7 bases). The CDR3 is 15 amino acids. Germline-derived CDR1 and CDR2 are SGHNT and YYREEE (reference sequence). V was shortened by 3 bases and J by 1 base, with 12 bases between the two germline ends.

The chain has TRBV3-1 (or the pseudogene TRBV3-2) and TRBJ1-3; 9 bases are a match to TRBD1. Looked up from germline, CDR1 is LGHDT and CDR2 is YNNKEL (reference sequence). The ends lost 5 bases at V and 5 bases at J; junction bases unmatched: 10. The CDR3 consists of 16 residues. Here the CDR3 DNA reads TGTGCCAGCAGCACCCGACAGGGGGATGTTAGAAACACCATATATTTT. Translating gives CASSTRQGDVRNTIYF.